This T cell receptor beta chain was captured in a study of T cells in Graves' hyperthyroidism and ophthalmopathy. Broader study findings: In the analysis, a 13 V-J model separated ophthalmopathy from stable hyperthyroidism. Clonotypes that were expanded in thyroid above 0.001 mostly appeared in blood too.

This clonotype was counted many times. Its antigen is as yet unknown. Ophthalmopathy patients had moderate-to-severe active disease, CAS ≥3, NOSPECS ≥4, and disease duration under 3 months. Thyroid ultrasound, orbital computed tomography, clinical symptoms, and serum thyroxine and TRAb underpinned diagnoses. RNA transcripts served as the template for amplifying TCR beta CDR3 regions. RT-PCR in the first round (using the HTBI primer set) targeted the TCR CDR3. TCRdb ran MiXCR on the multiplex PCR reads and lists one entry per CDR3 protein. The repertoire consists of tens of thousands of distinct CDR3 sequences, with around 52% occurring once and the leading ten covering roughly 25%. CDR3 length equals 15 residues. Germline V gives CDR1 LGHDT, CDR2 YNNKEL (reference sequence). Trimming cost V 1 base and J 0 bases, with 8 bases left between them.

The chain combines TRBV3-1 with TRBJ2-3; possible D gene TRBD2, 6 bases. This TCR came from a woman between 35 and 50 years old with Graves' ophthalmopathy. Specimen: blood. In DNA form, the CDR3 reads TGTGCCAGCAGCCAAGGGAGGGTTAGCACAGATACGCAGTATTTT. Translation: CASSQGRVSTDTQYF.